Given below is one T cell receptor beta chain in context. No antigen is known for it. Assay runs were performed at deep level. Sorted-subset replicate PCRs used around 200 ng DNA, tens of thousands of T cell genomes. Clones were read by immunoSEQ multiplex PCR, and TCRdb kept only the in-frame ones, dropping some. The table includes roughly 520,000 clones, roughly 95% detected once. This sample is drawn from a study of shared clonotypes between healthy human individuals. Turning to the study itself: The plates for each donor numbered three CD4 naive, three CD4 memory, two CD8 naive and one CD8 memory. Findings and caveats of the study: Clonotypes which were not shared had lower generation probabilities than clonotypes that all four donors shared.

The CDR3 spans 16 residues. CDR1 and CDR2 from the germline V gene are MNHEY and SMNVEV (reference sequence). Between the trimmed V and J ends, which lost 4 bases and 2 bases, there was a span of 12 bases. The chain is built from TRBV27 and TRBJ2-6; D may be TRBD2 (5 bases). This clonotype originated in a woman aged 25 to 45 in good health. The sequencing sample was made of naive CD4+ T cells sorted from blood. Subset specified: CD45RA+ positively selected. In DNA, the CDR3 is TGTGCCAGCAGTTCCCGGGATCGTCCTGGGGCCAACGTCCTGACTTTC. It translates to CASSSRDRPGANVLTF.